Listed below are T cell receptor beta chains from one sample, sequenced in a study of response to subunit inactivated influenza vaccine. TCRdb passed the RT-PCR reads through MiXCR, listing each CDR3 protein once. The sample carries hundreds of thousands of distinct CDR3 sequences, about 7.6% recorded once. The material sequenced was PBMCs from blood, taken less than 30 months after vaccination. All receptors come from a man aged 45 to 75 who received an inactivated influenza vaccine. Both conserved end residues are part of each CDR3. A D gene is named only where the DNA matches it firmly. Size is stated for part of the rows, as once, few or many counts, or as a class when the clone is expanded.

TRBV11-2	TRBD2	-	TRBJ2-7	TGTGCCAGCAGCCAAAGCGGGAGCCACGTCTACGAGCAGTACTTC	CASSQSGSHVYEQYF
TRBV11-2	-	many	TRBJ1-1	TGTGCCAGCAGCTTTCCGGGGCGCACTGAAGCTTTCTTT	CASSFPGRTEAFF
TRBV29-1	-	many	TRBJ2-3	TGCAGCGCGGAGGCATTCACAGATACGCAGTATTTT	CSAEAFTDTQYF
TRBV4-3	-	-	TRBJ1-4	TGCGCCAGCAGCCAAGGGCAGGCGTTTAATGAAAAACTGTTTTTT	CASSQGQAFNEKLFF
TRBV28	-	-	TRBJ2-7	TGTGCCAGCAGTTATCATCCAGCTTACGAGCAGTACTTC	CASSYHPAYEQYF
TRBV4-1	-	-	TRBJ1-1	TGCGCCAGCAGCCAAGGGGGCCAGGGGAGCCCTGAAGCTTTCTTT	CASSQGGQGSPEAFF
TRBV12-3/TRBV12-4	TRBD1	many	TRBJ1-3	TGTGCCAGCCGACGACAGGGCTCGGGAAACACCATATATTTT	CASRRQGSGNTIYF
TRBV5-5	-	-	TRBJ2-7	TGTGCCAGGGCTTGGGACACCTACGAGCAGTACTTC	CARAWDTYEQYF
TRBV7-8	-	-	TRBJ2-7	TGTGCCAGCAGCTCACAGGGGGGCGGGGGCTCCTACGAGCAGTACTTC	CASSSQGGGGSYEQYF
TRBV12-3/TRBV12-4	-	-	TRBJ1-1	TGTGCCAGCAGTTTAGAGGGACGAGGGAACACTGAAGCTTTCTTT	CASSLEGRGNTEAFF
TRBV20-1	-	few	TRBJ2-5	TGCAGTGCTAGAGATGGTACTAGCAGCCAAGAGACCCAGTACTTC	CSARDGTSSQETQYF
TRBV7-2	-	-	TRBJ1-5	TGTGCCAGCAGCCCCTCAGACCAGCCCCAGCATTTT	CASSPSDQPQHF
TRBV7-2	-	-	TRBJ2-5	TGTGCCAGCAGCTTGAGTTTTTCGGGGACCCAGTACTTC	CASSLSFSGTQYF
TRBV5-6	-	many	TRBJ1-3	TGTGCCAGCAGCGGCGTGATGGGGGGCGACTCTGGAAACACCATATATTTT	CASSGVMGGDSGNTIYF
TRBV20-1	-	few	TRBJ2-1	TGCAGTGCTAGAGATTCGGGGTTCAGCGGACGGGGGGCCTCCTACAATGAGCAGTTCTTC	CSARDSGFSGRGASYNEQFF
TRBV4-3	-	many	TRBJ2-1	TGCGCCAGCAGCCAACCGGGACTTTCCTACAATGAGCAGTTCTTC	CASSQPGLSYNEQFF
TRBV28	-	many	TRBJ2-1	TGTGCCAGCACGGACTCCTACAATGAGCAGTTCTTC	CASTDSYNEQFF
TRBV5-1	TRBD2	-	TRBJ2-5	TGCGCCAGCGGCGGGGGGGCCGGAGAGACCCAGTACTTC	CASGGGAGETQYF
TRBV7-2	-	few	TRBJ1-6	TGTGCCAGCAGCCCTTTTAATTCACCCCTCCACTTT	CASSPFNSPLHF
TRBV9	-	-	TRBJ2-3	TGTGCCAGCAGCGTGAAGGTGGCCGGAATCGGATCGGATACGCAGTATTTT	CASSVKVAGIGSDTQYF
TRBV7-8	-	-	TRBJ2-5	TGTGCCAGCAGCTTAGTTGTCGGAAGACAAGAGACCCAGTACTTC	CASSLVVGRQETQYF
TRBV19	-	-	TRBJ2-1	TGTGCCAGTAGTATGACAGAATACAATGAGCAGTTCTTC	CASSMTEYNEQFF
TRBV6-4	TRBD2	many	TRBJ2-1	TGTGCCAGCAGTAACTTAGGGACTAGCGGGGTTGAGGAGAATGAGCAGTTCTTC	CASSNLGTSGVEENEQFF
TRBV4-2	-	many	TRBJ2-3	TGTGCCAGCAGCCACTCCACTCCGGGACAAGTTACAGATACGCAGTATTTT	CASSHSTPGQVTDTQYF
TRBV20-1	TRBD1	few	TRBJ1-5	TGCAGTGCTAGAGCCTCACCGGGACAGGGCGTCGGCAATCAGCCCCAGCATTTT	CSARASPGQGVGNQPQHF
TRBV11-2	TRBD2	few	TRBJ2-2	TGTGCCAGCAGCTTACTAGCGGGGGCCCTCCTGGGTGGCGGGGAGCTGTTTTTT	CASSLLAGALLGGGELFF
TRBV7-9	-	many	TRBJ2-1	TGTGCCAGCAGCTTAGAGGGTCCAGGGAGGAATGAGCAGTTCTTC	CASSLEGPGRNEQFF
TRBV9	TRBD2	many	TRBJ2-3	TGTGCCAGCAGCCCCGGGACTATTAGCACAGATACGCAGTATTTT	CASSPGTISTDTQYF
TRBV6-2/TRBV6-3	TRBD1	few	TRBJ2-1	TGTGCCAGCAGTTTAGGGCCAGGGGGAGTGGACAATGAGCAGTTCTTC	CASSLGPGGVDNEQFF
TRBV5-1	-	few	TRBJ2-7	TGCGCCAGCAGCTTGGGTGGGCAACTTACCTCCTACGAGCAGTACTTC	CASSLGGQLTSYEQYF
TRBV24-1	-	-	TRBJ2-1	TGTGCCACCAGTGACCCACTAGCTCGCAATGAGCAGTTCTTC	CATSDPLARNEQFF
TRBV5-5	-	-	TRBJ1-5	TGTGCCAGCAGCTTGGGGGGGCAAAGAAATCAGCCCCAGCATTTT	CASSLGGQRNQPQHF
TRBV29-1	-	few	TRBJ1-1	TGCAGCGCCGGGGGCCTGATGAACACTGAAGCTTTCTTT	CSAGGLMNTEAFF
TRBV29-1	TRBD1	many	TRBJ1-5	TGCAGCGCGACACTCGGGACAGGGGGGAATCAGCCCCAGCATTTT	CSATLGTGGNQPQHF
TRBV15	-	-	TRBJ2-3	TGTGCCACCAGCAGAGATCCGTTGTCAGATACGCAGTATTTT	CATSRDPLSDTQYF
TRBV6-5	-	many	TRBJ2-1	TGTGCCAGCAGTTACGGGGTTTTCAATGAGCAGTTCTTC	CASSYGVFNEQFF
TRBV20-1	TRBD1	many	TRBJ1-5	TGCAGTGCTAGAGAGATCGGACAGGGGGCCCTTCAGCCCCAGCATTTT	CSAREIGQGALQPQHF
TRBV6-2/TRBV6-3	TRBD1	-	TRBJ2-3	TGTGCCAGCAGTTACCCCCGGGACAGGAACACAGATACGCAGTATTTT	CASSYPRDRNTDTQYF
TRBV5-1	TRBD2	few	TRBJ2-3	TGCGCCAGCAGCTTGGCCTGGGAGCTAGCGGGGGGCACAGATACGCAGTATTTT	CASSLAWELAGGTDTQYF
TRBV14	-	few	TRBJ2-2	TGTGCCAGCAGCCAAGATCTGCGGACGAACACCGGGGAGCTGTTTTTT	CASSQDLRTNTGELFF
TRBV20-1	TRBD2	-	TRBJ2-5	TGCGGAGGGGTAGGCGCGGGGGAAGAGACCCAGTACTTC	CGGVGAGEETQYF
TRBV15	-	few	TRBJ1-1	TGTGCCACCAGCATAGGTGGGGGCACTGAAGCTTTCTTT	CATSIGGGTEAFF
TRBV12-3/TRBV12-4	TRBD1	-	TRBJ2-5	TGTGCCAGCAGTCGAGGAAGGGGGCCTGAGACCCAGTACTTC	CASSRGRGPETQYF
TRBV5-1	TRBD1	many	TRBJ2-7	TGCGCCAGCAGCTTGGCTCAGGGGGCCAGCGAGCAGTACTTC	CASSLAQGASEQYF
TRBV7-8	-	-	TRBJ2-2	TGTGCCAGCAGCTTAGGCCGCGGCGGAGCGAACACCGGGGAGCTGTTTTTT	CASSLGRGGANTGELFF
TRBV5-1	TRBD2	many	TRBJ2-1	TGCGCCAGCAGCGCTAGCGGAAGGAGCTTCGGGGATGAGCAGTTCTTC	CASSASGRSFGDEQFF
TRBV7-9	-	few	TRBJ1-6	TGTGCCAGCAGCTTAACGGACGAAAACCTCCACTTT	CASSLTDENLHF
TRBV28	TRBD1	-	TRBJ1-2	TGTGCCAGCAGTTTAAGTCAGGGGGCAACGAGGGGCTACACCTTC	CASSLSQGATRGYTF
TRBV6-5	-	many	TRBJ1-5	TGTGCCAGCAGTTACGGGCGACGAGAGCCCCAGCATTTT	CASSYGRREPQHF
TRBV20-1	-	few	TRBJ1-2	TGCAGACCTGAGGGAGGGGACTATGGCTACACCTTC	CRPEGGDYGYTF
TRBV5-1	-	-	TRBJ2-1	TGCGCCAGCAGCCCCCTAGACAATGAGCAGTTCTTC	CASSPLDNEQFF
TRBV6-1	-	few	TRBJ1-2	TGTGCCAGCAGAAAGGGGAGTTCCGGGTATGGCTACACCTTC	CASRKGSSGYGYTF
TRBV5-6	TRBD1	-	TRBJ2-2	TGTGCCAGCAGCGTAGACAGGGGTGCCACCGGGGAGCTGTTTTTT	CASSVDRGATGELFF